This note documents a single T cell receptor beta chain sequence. Antigen: not known. During its preparation, the TCRbeta library received unique molecular identifiers. One entry per CDR3 protein, called by TCRdb with MiXCR from the PCR reads. The table lists roughly 490,000 distinct CDR3 sequences, roughly 10% of them singletons. CDR3 length: 15 amino acids. The germline V gene encodes CDR1 SGDLS and CDR2 YYNGEE. Trimming at V came to 3 bases and at J to 8 bases, leaving 9 bases not matched to a gene. These data are taken from a study of T-cell reconstitution after alpha-beta-depleted transplantation in children. Study findings and constraints: Counts and diversity of T cells one year after transplant came mostly from newly produced T cells. Expanded clones from the graft, numbering several hundred, reportedly supplied alpha-beta T cells about two months after transplant. Surviving thymic progenitors and recipient T cells were the source of high TCRbeta diversity at day 60 in some patients.

This chain joins TRBV9 and TRBJ2-1; TRBD2 matches at 9 bases. The sample was PBMCs, mostly from graft donor cells, taken 180 days after TCRalphabeta/CD19-depleted stem cell transplant. The sequence derives from a female patient aged 2-9 years who had a stem cell transplant for aplastic anemia, so the T cells may come from the graft donor. The CDR3 DNA reads as TGTGCCAGCAGCGAAGGACTAGCGCCGGTCGATGAGCAGTTCTTC. Residues: CASSEGLAPVDEQFF.